Listed below are T cell receptor beta chains from one sample, sequenced in a study of technical replicates of blood from several donors. Only in-frame clones appear in the TCRdb table, and some are missing; sequencing was by immunoSEQ multiplex PCR. The sample has approximately 94,000 clones, 90% to 96% seen once. Sequencing was done on a sample of T cells isolated from PBMCs. These receptors originate from a human donor in good health. CDR3s include the opening cysteine and the closing phenylalanine or tryptophan. A D gene is named only where the DNA matches it firmly.

V gene	D gene	J gene	CDR3 protein	CDR3 DNA
TRBV7-9	.	TRBJ2-7	CASSLLGGTLEHYEQYF	TGTGCCAGCAGCTTATTAGGAGGGACGCTGGAACACTACGAGCAGTACTTC
TRBV5-8	TRBD2	TRBJ2-4	CASSAGLALDIQYF	TGTGCCAGCAGCGCAGGACTAGCGCTAGACATTCAGTACTTC
TRBV9	TRBD2	TRBJ2-3	CASSVEGTSNTQYF	TGTGCCAGCAGCGTAGAGGGGACTAGCAATACGCAGTATTTT
TRBV5-5	TRBD1	TRBJ1-3	CASSLEGGQGGNTIYF	TGTGCCAGCAGCTTGGAGGGGGGACAGGGAGGAAACACCATATATTTT
TRBV11-2	.	TRBJ2-1	CASSFSGDYNEQFF	TGTGCCAGCAGCTTTTCAGGGGACTACAATGAGCAGTTCTTC
TRBV7-9	TRBD1	TRBJ1-1	CATTGGTNTEAFF	TGTGCCACCACAGGGGGTACTAACACTGAAGCTTTCTTT
TRBV15	.	TRBJ2-1	CATSSSNSYNEQFF	TGTGCCACCAGCTCGAGTAACTCCTACAATGAGCAGTTCTTC
TRBV6-4	.	TRBJ1-3	CASSGGLADGNTIYF	TGTGCCAGCAGTGGGGGGCTGGCTGATGGAAACACCATATATTTT
TRBV18	.	TRBJ1-4	CASSLTGSNEKLFF	TGTGCCAGCTCGCTAACAGGGTCTAATGAAAAACTGTTTTTT
TRBV19	.	TRBJ2-3	CASSTSVWDTQYF	TGTGCCAGTAGTACCTCAGTATGGGATACGCAGTATTTT
TRBV6-1	TRBD1	TRBJ2-7	CASSEAPRGSSYEQYF	TGTGCCAGCAGTGAAGCGCCCAGGGGGTCTTCCTACGAGCAGTACTTC
TRBV7-2	.	TRBJ1-2	CASSYSGVGYTF	TGTGCCAGCAGCTACAGTGGCGTTGGCTACACCTTC
TRBV6-1	.	TRBJ1-1	CATLSGNTEAFF	TGTGCCACCCTCTCAGGGAACACTGAAGCTTTCTTT
TRBV13	TRBD1	TRBJ1-5	CASSYRGYNQPQHF	TGTGCCAGCAGCTACAGGGGATACAATCAGCCCCAGCATTTT
TRBV15	.	TRBJ2-5	CATSRAGQQETQYF	TGTGCCACCAGCCGAGCGGGACAGCAAGAGACCCAGTACTTC
TRBV29-1	TRBD2	TRBJ2-1	CSVQLAGGSNEQFF	TGCAGCGTTCAACTAGCGGGAGGCTCCAATGAGCAGTTCTTC
TRBV5-1	.	TRBJ2-5	CASSGLQGVETQYF	TGCGCCAGCAGCGGATTACAGGGTGTGGAGACCCAGTACTTC
TRBV27	TRBD1	TRBJ2-1	CASSLRTGGYGNEQFF	TGTGCCAGCAGTTTAAGGACAGGGGGGTACGGCAATGAGCAGTTCTTC
TRBV6-5	TRBD2	TRBJ2-7	CASAELAGLGEQYF	TGTGCCAGCGCCGAACTAGCGGGACTTGGCGAGCAGTACTTC
TRBV2	TRBD1	TRBJ1-4	CASSAPRDRATNEKLFF	TGTGCCAGCAGTGCCCCCCGGGACAGGGCAACTAATGAAAAACTGTTTTTT
TRBV5-1	TRBD1	TRBJ2-3	CASSPRGQGATVTDTQYF	TGCGCCAGCAGCCCCCGAGGGCAGGGGGCTACTGTTACAGATACGCAGTATTTT
TRBV5-1	.	TRBJ2-5	CASSLRTGQETQYF	TGCGCCAGCAGCTTGCGCACAGGCCAAGAGACCCAGTACTTC
TRBV29-1	TRBD1	TRBJ2-4	CSVGTGTIAKNIQYF	TGCAGCGTTGGGACAGGGACGATAGCCAAAAACATTCAGTACTTC